A selection of T cell receptor beta chains follows, all from one sample in a study of cytomegalovirus exposure and HLA in healthy donors. The protocol was immunoSEQ multiplex PCR, while the TCRdb copy is restricted to in-frame clones and leaves out a portion. There are under 200,000 clones in the sample; roughly nine tenths occur only once, and approximately 3% lies in the top ten. Sample: PBMCs. The receptors were sampled from a woman between 18 and 29 years old in good health and CMV-seropositive. CDR3s include the opening cysteine and the closing phenylalanine or tryptophan. The D gene is left open where the match is weak. Not all rows give a size; the values are once, few, many and, for expanded clones, a class.

CDR3nt	CDR3aa	v_gene	j_gene	abundance	d_gene
TGTGCCTGGACTAAACTAGCGGGGGGCATTGGAGATACGCAGTATTTT	CAWTKLAGGIGDTQYF	TRBV30	TRBJ2-3	.	TRBD2
TGTGCCAGCAGCCCTGTTACAGGCTCTGGAAACACCATATATTTT	CASSPVTGSGNTIYF	TRBV9	TRBJ1-3	.	.
TGTGCCAGCAGCCTACTTCAGGGTTATAGCAATCAGCCCCAGCATTTT	CASSLLQGYSNQPQHF	TRBV11-2	TRBJ1-5	.	.
TGTGCCAGCAGACCGACAGGGGAGAACACCGGGGAGCTGTTTTTT	CASRPTGENTGELFF	TRBV5-4	TRBJ2-2	.	TRBD1
TGTGCCAGCAGCTTGGAGGGGACGAGCACAGATACGCAGTATTTT	CASSLEGTSTDTQYF	TRBV11-2	TRBJ2-3	once	.
TGTGCCAGCAGCTCGACTAGCGGGTACGAGCAGTACTTC	CASSSTSGYEQYF	TRBV7-6	TRBJ2-7	.	TRBD2
TGTGCCAGCAGTGGTCGGGGATCTACCTATGGCTACACCTTC	CASSGRGSTYGYTF	TRBV2	TRBJ1-2	.	.
TGTGCCAGCAGCGTGACGACAGGGGGGTCTTACGAGCAGTACTTC	CASSVTTGGSYEQYF	TRBV9	TRBJ2-7	.	TRBD1
TGCGCCAGCAGCCAAGAGAAGTCGAGCGGGGGGAACACAGATACGCAGTATTTT	CASSQEKSSGGNTDTQYF	TRBV4-1	TRBJ2-3	.	TRBD2
TGCAGCGTGGCGGGGGGGAGCACAGATACGCAGTATTTT	CSVAGGSTDTQYF	TRBV29-1	TRBJ2-3	.	TRBD2
TGTGCCAGTAGTCCCTCTCCCAGGTCGCCGAGCAATCAGCCCCAGCATTTT	CASSPSPRSPSNQPQHF	TRBV19	TRBJ1-5	once	.
TGTGCCAGCAGCCTCGGGACAGCTGGAAACACCATATATTTT	CASSLGTAGNTIYF	TRBV6-5	TRBJ1-3	.	TRBD1
TGTGCCAGCAGCCAAGATGTTTCGACTAGCGGCCAAGAGACCCAGTACTTC	CASSQDVSTSGQETQYF	TRBV4-2	TRBJ2-5	.	TRBD2
TGTGCCAGCGCGACAGGTTTTAACTATGGCTACACCTTC	CASATGFNYGYTF	TRBV27	TRBJ1-2	.	.
TGTGCCTGGAGCGGGCGGGGGGGCAGCAATGAGCAGTTCTTC	CAWSGRGGSNEQFF	TRBV30	TRBJ2-1	.	TRBD2
TGTGCCAGCAGTTTAGGAACTAGCGGCCGGCGAGTCGAGACCCAGTACTTC	CASSLGTSGRRVETQYF	TRBV27	TRBJ2-5	.	TRBD2
TGTGCCAGCAGCTTACACAGCGGAGCGGGAGTTTGGAATGAGCAGTTCTTC	CASSLHSGAGVWNEQFF	TRBV7-6	TRBJ2-1	.	TRBD2
TGTGCCAGCAGCAACCTGGGGGGAGGAGACGGGCCGAAAGACATTCAGTACTTC	CASSNLGGGDGPKDIQYF	TRBV28	TRBJ2-4	.	.
TGTGCCAGTAGCCCGACAGGGGGGAACACCGGGGAGCTGTTTTTT	CASSPTGGNTGELFF	TRBV19	TRBJ2-2	.	TRBD1
TGTGCCAGCAGTGAACTCGGGAATTCACCCCTCCACTTT	CASSELGNSPLHF	TRBV25-1	TRBJ1-6	once	.
TGTGCCGCCACCCAGTGGGCAACGGATAATTCACCCCTCCACTTT	CAATQWATDNSPLHF	TRBV21-1	TRBJ1-6	.	.
TGTGCCAGTAGTATAAGGACTAGCGGGAGCGCGAACACCGGGGAGCTGTTTTTT	CASSIRTSGSANTGELFF	TRBV19	TRBJ2-2	.	TRBD2
TGTGCCAGCAGTTTACCAGCGGGAGCCTACAATGAGCAGTTCTTC	CASSLPAGAYNEQFF	TRBV28	TRBJ2-1	.	TRBD2
TGTGCCAGCAGCTTAGGCAGGGGTTACGAGCAGTACTTC	CASSLGRGYEQYF	TRBV7-9	TRBJ2-7	.	.
TGTGCCAGCAGCCCCGGACATTTCACCGTCTATGGCTACACCTTC	CASSPGHFTVYGYTF	TRBV6-5	TRBJ1-2	.	.
TGTGCCAGCAGTTTCGTCAGTACGAACACCGGGGAGCTGTTTTTT	CASSFVSTNTGELFF	TRBV27	TRBJ2-2	.	.
TGTGCCAGCACCGATGACAGGGGGCAGGGGGAGACCCAGTACTTC	CASTDDRGQGETQYF	TRBV2	TRBJ2-5	.	TRBD1
TGTGCCAGCAGAACTAGCGGGGGGGCCGTTTACGAGCAGTACTTC	CASRTSGGAVYEQYF	TRBV14	TRBJ2-7	.	TRBD2
TGTGCCAGCAGCCCAGGGTATGAGCAGTTCTTC	CASSPGYEQFF	TRBV5-4	TRBJ2-1	.	.
TGTGCCAGCAGCTTGGGGACAAACCAAGAGACCCAGTACTTC	CASSLGTNQETQYF	TRBV5-4	TRBJ2-5	.	.
TGTGCCAGCAGCTTAGTATCCGCTAGCGGGACCTACGAGCAGTACTTC	CASSLVSASGTYEQYF	TRBV7-2	TRBJ2-7	.	TRBD2
TGTGCCAGCAGCTTAGGGAGCAGCCGCACAGATACGCAGTATTTT	CASSLGSSRTDTQYF	TRBV7-3	TRBJ2-3	.	.
TGTGCCAGCAATCCAGGGAACACTGAAGCTTTCTTT	CASNPGNTEAFF	TRBV2	TRBJ1-1	.	.
TGTGCCAGCAGTGCTACTTCTGGGGCCAACGTCCTGACTTTC	CASSATSGANVLTF	TRBV2	TRBJ2-6	few	.
TGTGCCACCAGCAGAGAAACAGGTCAAGGGCAGCCCCAGCATTTT	CATSRETGQGQPQHF	TRBV15	TRBJ1-5	.	.
TGCGCCAGCAGCCCGGGGACTAGCACAGATACGCAGTATTTT	CASSPGTSTDTQYF	TRBV5-1	TRBJ2-3	.	.
TGTGCCAGCAGCTCCCCGGGGGTAGGGAGAACAGCGGGGGGACCTTTCTCCTACGAGCAGTACTTC	CASSSPGVGRTAGGPFSYEQYF	TRBV7-8	TRBJ2-7	once	TRBD2
TGTGCCAGCAGTTACACCACTAGCGGCACAGATACGCAGTATTTT	CASSYTTSGTDTQYF	TRBV6-5	TRBJ2-3	.	TRBD2
TGTGCCAGAAGCTTAGCCGACGACAGGAATCAGCCCCAGCATTTT	CARSLADDRNQPQHF	TRBV7-5	TRBJ1-5	.	.
TGTGCCAGCAGCCCGGTCGGCGGGAGGAACACCGGGGAGCTGTTTTTT	CASSPVGGRNTGELFF	TRBV7-2	TRBJ2-2	.	TRBD2
TGTGCCACCAGCAGAGTCGGGGGACAGGTTTCCTACGAGCAGTACTTC	CATSRVGGQVSYEQYF	TRBV15	TRBJ2-7	.	TRBD1